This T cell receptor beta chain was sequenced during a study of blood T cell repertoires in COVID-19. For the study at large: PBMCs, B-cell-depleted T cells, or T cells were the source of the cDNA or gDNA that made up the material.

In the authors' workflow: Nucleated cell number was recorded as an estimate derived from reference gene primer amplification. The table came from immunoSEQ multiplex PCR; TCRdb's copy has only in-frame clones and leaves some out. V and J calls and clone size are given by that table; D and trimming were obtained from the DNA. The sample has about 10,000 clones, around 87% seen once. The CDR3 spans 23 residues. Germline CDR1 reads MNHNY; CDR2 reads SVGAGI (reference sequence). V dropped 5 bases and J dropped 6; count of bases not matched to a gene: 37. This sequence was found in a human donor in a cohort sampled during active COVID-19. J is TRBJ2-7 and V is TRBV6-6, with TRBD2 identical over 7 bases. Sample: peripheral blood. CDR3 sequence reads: CASSRPRETTPGLRSGAVGEQYF. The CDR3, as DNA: TGTGCCAGCAGTCGCCCCAGGGAAACGACGCCCGGGCTCCGAAGCGGGGCAGTCGGCGAGCAGTACTTC.